The present entry profiles one TCR beta chain with its context. Its specificity is unknown. This record belongs to a study of cytomegalovirus exposure and HLA in healthy donors. Study overall: An analysis done earlier identified 90 million to 120 million unique TCR beta sequences from approximately 200 million T cells. Overall study findings and caveats: Most of the CMV-associated TCR beta chains (in a later analysis) appeared to be HLA-restricted. Previously analyzed data showed that most TCR beta V segments were productive at a frequency of about 90% or about 30%. According to reports, the classifier identified cytomegalovirus status with high specificity and sensitivity.

Researchers ran the PCR with 60 Vbeta and 13 Jbeta primers. Profiling relied on immunoSEQ multiplex PCR, and the TCRdb table lists in-frame clones only, not all of them. The data hold about 100,000 clones, with 81% observed a single time. The clonotype originates from a woman in her 70s in good health and CMV-seropositive. The source material was PBMCs.

The CDR3 DNA is TGTGCCAGTAGTATTGGCGAGGGCATGGCTGGCTACACCTTC. Translation gives CASSIGEGMAGYTF. The rearrangement links TRBV19 to TRBJ1-2; D ambiguous. The V gene lost 3 bases and the J gene lost 7 bases, with 15 bases spanning the gap. The germline CDR1 and CDR2 sequences are LNHDA and SQIVND (reference sequence). The CDR3 runs 14 residues.